These 8 T cell receptor beta chains share one sample of origin, sequenced in a study of T cells expressing NK-cell markers. No DNA is given; TCRdb re-called the 5' RACE reads and lists each CDR3 protein once. The table for this sample gives fewer than 25,000 distinct CDR3 sequences. Source material: blood T cells: a sorted CD56 or NKG2C T cell subset, CD4+ or CD8+ T cells, or bulk PBMC T cells (not recorded which). These receptor sequences come from a man aged 18-69 years in good health.

The gene calls are TRBV6-6 and TRBJ2-1; TCRdb lists TRBD2, though no DNA is available to test this call. CDR1 and CDR2 from the germline V gene are MNHNY and SVGAGI (reference sequence). The CDR3 consists of 13 residues. CDR3 in amino acids: CASLGLAGWEQFF.

The chain has TRBV25-1 and TRBJ2-2. This CDR3 has 15 amino acids. Germline assignment: CDR1 MGHDK and CDR2 SYGVNS. CDR3 loop: CASSELETVSGELFF. Full variable domain (missing parts from reference TRBV25-1 and TRBJ2-2): EADIYQTPRYLVIGTGKKITLECSQTMGHDKMYWYQQDPGMELHLIHYSYGVNSTEKGDLSSESTVSRIRTEHFPLTLESARPSHTSQYLCASSELETVSGELFFGEGSRLTVL.

V gene TRBV12-3 or TRBV12-4 combines with J gene TRBJ1-6; with no DNA, the TCRdb D assignment of TRBD1 cannot be verified. This CDR3 has 15 amino acids. The chain's CDR3 is CASSLAQGAGSPLHF.

This chain uses TRBV5-1 with TRBJ1-2. The CDR3 is 15 residues long. Germline CDR1 SGHRS, CDR2 YFSETQ. Here the CDR3 reads CASRRLGGRDYGYTF.

The chain links TRBV11-2 to TRBJ2-3. This CDR3 is built from 12 residues. Germline CDR1 SGHAT, CDR2 FQNNGV. The chain's CDR3 is CASTLSTDTQYF.

This chain links TRBV20-1 with TRBJ2-1; TCRdb's assignment of TRBD1 cannot be checked, as there is no DNA. Germline CDR1 and CDR2: DFQATT and SNEGSKA (reference sequence). The CDR3 has 13 residues. CDR3 residues: CSASEREYNEQFF.

This chain connects TRBV7-6 to TRBJ2-1; absent DNA, TCRdb's TRBD2 call cannot be checked. This CDR3 contains 20 residues. The V gene's germline CDR1 is SGHVS and CDR2 FNYEAQ. The CDR3 region is CASSLFDSDIWTSGYNEQFF.

The CDR3 spells CASSERRTGENIQYF. The V call is TRBV7-2, the J call TRBJ2-4; TCRdb reports TRBD1, a call that lacks DNA to check it against. Germline V gene lookup returns CDR1 SGHTA and CDR2 FQGNSA. This CDR3 is 15 amino acids long.